One and the same sample provided the 15 T cell receptor beta chains below, sequenced in a study of identical twins. Via MiXCR, TCRdb re-called the 5' RACE reads, giving one row per CDR3 protein. The sample yields roughly 720,000 distinct CDR3 sequences, about 20% seen once. This sample also belongs to another study, concerning T cells expressing NK-cell markers.

The sequencing input was PBMCs. The source is a woman aged 18-29 years in good health.

The J gene is TRBJ2-1, the V gene TRBV20-1; TRBD2 matches 13 bases. The CDR3 runs 14 residues. Looked up from germline, CDR1 is DFQATT and CDR2 is SNEGSKA (reference sequence). V dropped 6 bases and J dropped 6; count of bases not matched to a gene: 5. CDR3 sequence (DNA): TGCAGTGCATCGACTAGCGGGGGGTTCAATGAGCAGTTCTTC. It is translated as CSASTSGGFNEQFF.

The chain carries TRBV6-1 and TRBJ2-7, with D possibly called TRBD1 or TRBD2 (5 bases each). Trimming left V 4 bases short and J 2 bases short, with 15 bases between. Germline loops: CDR1 MNHNS, CDR2 SASEGT. CDR3 length: 15 residues. The DNA for the CDR3 is TGTGCCAGCAGTGGACGCCGGGACGGAACCTACGAGCAGTACTTC. Translating gives CASSGRRDGTYEQYF.

The chain combines TRBV11-3 with TRBJ2-5; no definite D call. Deletions cut 8 bases from V and 0 bases from J, with 10 bases between. Germline CDR1 and CDR2: SGHNT and YENEEA. The CDR3 runs 13 residues. The CDR3 nucleotides read TGTGCCAGCGGTATCCCGTACCAAGAGACCCAGTACTTC. Residues: CASGIPYQETQYF.

This clonotype was detected only a few times. V is TRBV6-5 and J is TRBJ2-1; TRBD1 matches at 7 bases. Per the germline V gene, CDR1 is MNHEY and CDR2 is SVGAGI. The V gene end was trimmed by 1 base and the J gene end by 10 bases; junction bases not matched to a gene: 7. This CDR3 region has 14 residues. CDR3 region: CASSYFDRDGEQFF. The DNA for the CDR3 is TGTGCCAGCAGTTACTTTGACAGGGACGGAGAGCAGTTCTTC.

This clonotype was detected a few times. This rearrangement joins TRBV6-1 to TRBJ2-3; 8 bases agree with TRBD2. With 6 bases clipped from V and 2 bases from J, the junction kept 10 bases outside the gene matches. Germline values: CDR1 MNHNS, CDR2 SASEGT. The CDR3 runs 16 residues. The chain's CDR3 is CASSFSGTSHTDTQYF. The DNA for the CDR3 is TGTGCCAGCAGCTTTAGCGGGACCTCGCACACAGATACGCAGTATTTT.

In its sample, this clonotype was seen a few times. The gene calls are TRBV18 and TRBJ2-5; the D gene is possibly TRBD1 (5 bases). V lost 2 bases and J 3 bases, leaving 13 bases between the germline ends. CDR3 length equals 15 residues. Germline CDR1 reads KGHSH; CDR2 reads LQKENI. The CDR3 DNA reads TGTGCCAGCTCACCAAGACACTCCAGGGAAGAGACCCAGTACTTC. Its translation is CASSPRHSREETQYF.

The chain recombines TRBV6-2 or TRBV6-3 with TRBJ2-6, with a weak D call TRBD2 (6 bases). There are 15 residues in the CDR3. Trimming removed 8 bases from V and 4 bases from J, with 15 bases in between. The germline V gene has CDR1 MNHEY and CDR2 SVGEGT. CDR3 residues: CASGDFFKGANVLTF. In DNA, the CDR3 is TGTGCCAGCGGGGACTTCTTCAAGGGGGCCAACGTCCTGACTTTC.

This clonotype was recorded a few times. V and J are TRBV6-5 and TRBJ1-3; D gene uncertain. Per germline, CDR1 MNHEY and CDR2 SVGAGI. The germline V and J ends were trimmed by 3 bases and 4 bases, with 10 bases remaining between them. The CDR3 contains 14 residues. The CDR3 spells CASSYLGGGNTIYF. The CDR3 DNA reads as TGTGCCAGCAGTTATCTGGGAGGCGGAAACACCATATATTTT.

This clonotype was picked up many times. The gene calls are TRBV25-1 and TRBJ2-1; the match to TRBD1 covers 10 bases. The trim removed 5 bases at V and 7 bases at J, leaving 5 bases unmatched. CDR1 MGHDK and CDR2 SYGVNS come from the germline V gene. The length of the CDR3 is 14 residues. The CDR3 region has the DNA TGTGCCAGCAGTATCGGGACAGGGGCTAATGAGCAGTTCTTC. Translated, it gives CASSIGTGANEQFF.

The chain couples TRBV6-2 or TRBV6-3 to TRBJ2-1; 10 bases match TRBD2. Per germline, CDR1 MNHEY and CDR2 SVGEGT. This CDR3 has 15 amino acids. V shed 0 bases, J shed 13 bases, and the junction held 9 bases outside the gene matches. The CDR3 region is CASSYSKPSGSKQFF. The DNA for the CDR3 is TGTGCCAGCAGTTACTCGAAACCTAGCGGGAGTAAACAGTTCTTC.

CDR3 protein: CASGVEQFF. CDR3 DNA: TGTGCCAGCGGGGTTGAGCAGTTCTTC. This chain links TRBV12-3 or TRBV12-4 with TRBJ2-1, with D uncertain. The CDR3 length is 9 residues. V lost 8 bases and J lost 9, with 5 bases in between.

This clonotype appeared a few times. The rearrangement links TRBV5-1 to TRBJ2-2; D not certain. Trimming removed 4 bases from V and 3 bases from J, with 13 bases in between. This CDR3 spans 15 amino acids. CDR1 and CDR2 (germline): SGHRS, YFSETQ. CDR3 nucleotides: TGCGCCAGCAGCGAAGGACGGCTGTACACCGGGGAGCTGTTTTTT. Protein sequence: CASSEGRLYTGELFF.

This chain joins TRBV20-1 and TRBJ2-3, with 7 bases aligning to TRBD2. This CDR3 contains 15 residues. Trimming at V came to 5 bases and at J to 2 bases, leaving 10 bases not matched to a gene. The germline V gene has CDR1 DFQATT and CDR2 SNEGSKA (reference sequence). Here the CDR3 reads CSAPRAGLNTDTQYF. The CDR3 nucleotides are TGCAGTGCTCCCAGAGCGGGGTTAAACACAGATACGCAGTATTTT.

The chain joins TRBV2 to TRBJ2-3; 9 bases match TRBD2. The CDR3 totals 15 residues. Germline assignment: CDR1 SNHLY and CDR2 FYNNEI. V shed 9 bases and J 2 bases; nucleotides not matched to a gene: 9. The chain's CDR3 is CASGAAGGSTDTQYF. The CDR3 DNA reads as TGTGCCAGTGGGGCAGCGGGGGGATCCACAGATACGCAGTATTTT.

The chain is built from TRBV6-5 and TRBJ1-2; D is uncertain. The V gene lost 8 bases and the J gene lost 7 bases, with 14 bases spanning the gap. The germline CDR1 and CDR2 sequences are MNHEY and SVGAGI. The CDR3 is made up of 12 amino acids. This chain's CDR3 is CASSRLVGGYTF. The CDR3, as DNA: TGTGCCAGCTCTCGCTTAGTTGGTGGCTACACCTTC.